A selection of T cell receptor beta chains follows, all from one sample in a study of T cell changes during pregnancy in multiple sclerosis. Libraries were prepared by immunoSEQ multiplex PCR; TCRdb keeps only in-frame clonotypes and omits some of them. The table has about 34,000 clones, under 90% seen once. The sample in question was CD8+ T cells from peripheral blood mononuclear cells, obtained after pregnancy. The receptors stem from a female donor with multiple sclerosis, enrolled in a pregnancy study. CDR3s include the opening cysteine and the closing phenylalanine or tryptophan. A D gene is named only where the DNA matches it firmly. The size of a clone is reported for some rows only, either as once, few or many, or as a class for expanded clones.

j_call v_call d_call clone_size cdr3_nt cdr3_aa
TRBJ2-7 TRBV11-2 . medium-sized TGTGCCAGCAGCTTAGTCCAGGGCTACGAGCAGTACTTC CASSLVQGYEQYF
TRBJ2-7 TRBV5-5 TRBD1 . TGTGCCAGCAGCGGTGGGACAGGGGTCTCCTACGAGCAGTACTTC CASSGGTGVSYEQYF
TRBJ2-7 TRBV7-9 TRBD2 . TGTGCCAGCAGCATTAAACTAGCGGGTTTGACCTACGAGCAGTACTTC CASSIKLAGLTYEQYF
TRBJ1-1 TRBV6-1 . . TGTGCCAGCAGTGAAATATTGAACACTGAAGCTTTCTTT CASSEILNTEAFF
TRBJ2-7 TRBV11-2 TRBD1 . TGTGCCAGCAGCTCCGGGACAGGAGTCTTAGAGCAGTACTTC CASSSGTGVLEQYF
TRBJ1-4 TRBV10-3 TRBD1 . TGTGCCATCAGTGAGTCGACGTCAGGGGGAATGGAACTGTTTTTT CAISESTSGGMELFF
TRBJ2-5 TRBV6-5 . . TGTGCCAGCACGAGCGGTGGGGAGACCCAGTACTTC CASTSGGETQYF
TRBJ2-7 TRBV29-1 . . TGCAGCGTGGCAATCAGGGGCCCCTCCTACGAGCAGTACTTC CSVAIRGPSYEQYF
TRBJ2-5 TRBV4-2 . . TGTGCCAGCAGCCAAGTTCCAGGGGGGAAAGAGACCCAGTACTTC CASSQVPGGKETQYF
TRBJ2-7 TRBV11-2 . . TGTGCCAGCAGCTTAGAGCTATCGGTGGGGGCTGGTACGAACGAGCAGTACTTC CASSLELSVGAGTNEQYF
TRBJ1-2 TRBV13 TRBD1 once TGTGCCAGCAGCATCTGGACAGGGAACTATGGCTACACCTTC CASSIWTGNYGYTF
TRBJ1-1 TRBV7-2 . . TGTGCCAGCAGCTTAGCCGGGGGGAACACTGAAGCTTTCTTT CASSLAGGNTEAFF
TRBJ1-5 TRBV2 TRBD1 . TGTGCCAGCAGTGAGCGTCCGGACAGGGTATATCAGCCCCAGCATTTT CASSERPDRVYQPQHF
TRBJ2-2 TRBV7-9 TRBD1 . TGTGCCAGCAGCCCCCCCGCGGGACAGGGGGCGGATGTCGGGGAGCTGTTTTTT CASSPPAGQGADVGELFF
TRBJ1-6 TRBV7-6 TRBD1 . TGTGCCAGCAGCACCCACAGGGGGATGGGTTATAATTCACCCCTCCACTTT CASSTHRGMGYNSPLHF
TRBJ1-4 TRBV5-1 TRBD1 . TGCGCCAGCAGCTTGGGTCAGGGGGCAGCTAATGAAAAACTGTTTTTT CASSLGQGAANEKLFF
TRBJ2-3 TRBV9 TRBD2 . TGTGCCAGCAGCTACTTACCTAGCGGGGGCCTTCAAGGGACAGATACGCAGTATTTT CASSYLPSGGLQGTDTQYF
TRBJ2-1 TRBV7-2 TRBD2 . TGTGCCAGCAGCTTAGGCGGGGGGGCCATCAATGAGCAGTTCTTC CASSLGGGAINEQFF
TRBJ2-7 TRBV9 . . TGTGCCAGCAGCGAACAGGGCCTCGAGCAGTACTTC CASSEQGLEQYF
TRBJ1-2 TRBV4-3 . . TGCGCCAGCAGCCAAGATTATGAGCCCATAAGCTACACCTTC CASSQDYEPISYTF
TRBJ2-7 TRBV2 TRBD2 . TGTGCCAGCACCCAGGAGGTAGCGGGGACCTACGAGCAGTACTTC CASTQEVAGTYEQYF
TRBJ2-1 TRBV9 TRBD2 . TGTGCCAGCAGTGGACTAGCGGGGGGGCCCATTGAGCAGTTCTTC CASSGLAGGPIEQFF
TRBJ2-3 TRBV4-1 TRBD2 . TGCGCCAGCAGCCAAAAACCCGGACTAGCGGGGGGGACAGATACGCAGTATTTT CASSQKPGLAGGTDTQYF
TRBJ2-2 TRBV4-2 . once TGTGCCAGCAGCCAAGCGGGACATCCCACCGGGGAGCTGTTTTTT CASSQAGHPTGELFF
TRBJ2-7 TRBV27 . . TGTGCCAGCAGTTTATCGAAGGGGATCGAGCAGTACTTC CASSLSKGIEQYF
TRBJ2-7 TRBV4-2 . . TGTGCCAGCAGCCAAGCCCGGGACTCCTCCTACGAGCAGTACTTC CASSQARDSSYEQYF
TRBJ2-5 TRBV10-3 TRBD2 . TGTGCCATCAGTGATTCCGGGACTAGCGGGGATTTGTACCAAGAGACCCAGTACTTC CAISDSGTSGDLYQETQYF
TRBJ2-1 TRBV13 . few TGTGCCAGCAGCTTGGGCCGCAATGAGCAGTTCTTC CASSLGRNEQFF
TRBJ2-7 TRBV4-3 . . TGCGCCAGCAGCCAACGCCTTAGCTCCTACGAGCAGTACTTC CASSQRLSSYEQYF
TRBJ2-1 TRBV19 . . TGTGCCAGTAGTATTTATGCCCCGGTTAATGAGCAGTTCTTC CASSIYAPVNEQFF
TRBJ2-5 TRBV7-3 TRBD1 . TGTGCCAGCAGCTTCGCGGGACAGGGTCAAGAGACCCAGTACTTC CASSFAGQGQETQYF
TRBJ2-1 TRBV6-4 TRBD2 . TGTGCCAGCAGTGAAGGCGGGGGTGGGAACAATGAGCAGTTCTTC CASSEGGGGNNEQFF
TRBJ1-4 TRBV18 . . TGTGCCAGCTCACCCCTAGGGGTAAATGAAAAACTGTTTTTT CASSPLGVNEKLFF
TRBJ2-1 TRBV16 TRBD2 . TGTGCCAGCAGCCCTAGGACTAGCGGGGGCCACTCCTACAATGAGCAGTTCTTC CASSPRTSGGHSYNEQFF
TRBJ1-3 TRBV19 . . TGTGCCAGTAGTCCCGGACTGAGTTCTGGAAACACCATATATTTT CASSPGLSSGNTIYF
TRBJ2-1 TRBV9 TRBD2 . TGTGCCAGCAGCCTCGTCGCGGGGGGTTCCTACGAGCAGTTCTTC CASSLVAGGSYEQFF
TRBJ1-2 TRBV27 . . TGTGCCAGCAGTTCGGGACACCTAAATGGCTACACCTTC CASSSGHLNGYTF
TRBJ2-5 TRBV6-5 . . TGTGCCAGCAGTTTAAAGAGGACACTCGTTAAAGAGACCCAGTACTTC CASSLKRTLVKETQYF
TRBJ2-5 TRBV6-5 . . TGTGCCAGCAGTTACCCAGATCAACAAGAGACCCAGTACTTC CASSYPDQQETQYF
TRBJ1-1 TRBV4-3 TRBD1 few TGCGCCAGCAGCCAAGAAGTTCCGGGACAGGGAGCTATAGCTTTCTTT CASSQEVPGQGAIAFF
TRBJ2-2 TRBV2 . . TGTGCCAGCCTCACAGGGACGGGCACCGGGGAGCTGTTTTTT CASLTGTGTGELFF
TRBJ1-6 TRBV2 TRBD1 . TGTGCCAGCAGGGAGGTGCGGGACAGGGGGCCTTCTTCACCCCTCCACTTT CASREVRDRGPSSPLHF
TRBJ2-3 TRBV6-1 . once TGTGCCAGCAGTGAAGCACGGGGTACTAGCACAGATACGCAGTATTTT CASSEARGTSTDTQYF
TRBJ1-5 TRBV15 . . TGTGCCACCAGCAGGGCGGCAGGGAGCAATCAGCCCCAGCATTTT CATSRAAGSNQPQHF
TRBJ1-6 TRBV9 . . TGTGCCAGCAGTCTCACAGGGCCCTTATCACCCCTCCACTTT CASSLTGPLSPLHF
TRBJ2-7 TRBV11-2 TRBD1 . TGTGCCAGCAGCGCCGACAGGGGACTTTCCTACGAGCAGTACTTC CASSADRGLSYEQYF
TRBJ2-7 TRBV9 TRBD2 . TGTGCCAGCAGCGTATCTAGCGGGGGCTACGAGCAGTACTTC CASSVSSGGYEQYF
TRBJ2-5 TRBV27 TRBD2 . TGTGCCAGCAGTTTTTATTATGGACTAGCTAACCAAGAGACCCAGTACTTC CASSFYYGLANQETQYF
TRBJ2-1 TRBV9 . . TGTGCCAGCAGCGTAGGTTCAGGGTCCGAGCAGTTCTTC CASSVGSGSEQFF
TRBJ1-5 TRBV7-2 TRBD1 . TGTGCCAGCGGGACAGGGTTCGGTCAGCCCCAGCATTTT CASGTGFGQPQHF